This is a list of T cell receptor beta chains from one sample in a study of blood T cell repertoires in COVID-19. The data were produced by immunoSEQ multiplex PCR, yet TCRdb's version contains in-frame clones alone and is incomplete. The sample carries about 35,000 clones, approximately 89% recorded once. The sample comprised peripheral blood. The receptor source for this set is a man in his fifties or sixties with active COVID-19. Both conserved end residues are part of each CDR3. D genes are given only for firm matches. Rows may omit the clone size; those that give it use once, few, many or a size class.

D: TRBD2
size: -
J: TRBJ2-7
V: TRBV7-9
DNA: TGTGCCAGCAGCTTCCTTCTAGCGGGGGGCCCCTACGAGCAGTACTTC
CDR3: CASSFLLAGGPYEQYF

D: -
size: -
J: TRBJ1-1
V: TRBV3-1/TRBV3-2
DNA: TGTGCCAGCAGCCTAATGAACACTGAAGCTTTCTTT
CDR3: CASSLMNTEAFF

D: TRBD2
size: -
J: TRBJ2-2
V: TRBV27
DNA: TGTGCCAGCCGGCGCGGGAGGAACACCGGGGAGCTGTTTTTT
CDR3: CASRRGRNTGELFF

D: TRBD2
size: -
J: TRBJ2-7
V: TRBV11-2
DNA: TGTGCCAGCAGCTTATCACCCAAGCGGGGCCACGAGCAGTACTTC
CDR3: CASSLSPKRGHEQYF

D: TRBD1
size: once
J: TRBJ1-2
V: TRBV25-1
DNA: TGTGCCAGCAGTGAATTAGGGACAGGGGAGGGCTATGGCTACACCTTC
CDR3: CASSELGTGEGYGYTF

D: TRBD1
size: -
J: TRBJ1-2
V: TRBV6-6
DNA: TGTGCCAGCACACTGGGACAGGGAGGCTATGGCTACACCTTC
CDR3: CASTLGQGGYGYTF

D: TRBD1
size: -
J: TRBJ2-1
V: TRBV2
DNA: TGTGCCGGTAGAACAGGGGCGGGTGAGCAGTTCTTC
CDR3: CAGRTGAGEQFF

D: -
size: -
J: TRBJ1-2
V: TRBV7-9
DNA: TGTGCCAGCAGCTTAGGGGCACCCTCCAACTATGGCTACACCTTC
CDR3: CASSLGAPSNYGYTF

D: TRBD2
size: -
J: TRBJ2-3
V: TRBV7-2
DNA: TGTGCCAGCAGCTTAGGACTAGCGGGGGTCCCCCCCACAGATACGCAGTATTTT
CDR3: CASSLGLAGVPPTDTQYF

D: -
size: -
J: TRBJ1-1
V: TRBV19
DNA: TGTGCCAGTAGTAGCTACAGGGAAGCTTTCTTT
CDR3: CASSSYREAFF

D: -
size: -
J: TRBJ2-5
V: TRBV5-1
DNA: TGCGCCAGCAGCTTGGCGGCTAGCAACTTGGAGACCCAGTACTTC
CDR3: CASSLAASNLETQYF

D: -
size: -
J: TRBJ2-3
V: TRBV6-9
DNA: TGTGCCAGCAGTTACCGCATTTTCCCCGGAGATACGCAGTATTTT
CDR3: CASSYRIFPGDTQYF